Ten or more counts support the clone carrying this T cell receptor (beta chain). The junction does not match germline at one end; this may be a read error. Primed by a sample-barcoded 5' primer and a J-beta primer mix, a second PCR proceeded for about 6 to 12 cycles. TCRdb analysed the 5' RACE reads with MiXCR anew, one entry per CDR3 protein. The sample has about 840,000 distinct CDR3 sequences, 25% to 35% seen once. The sample comes from a study of blood T cells in healthy people across ages. Study details: Template-switching capture recovered about one barcoded beta molecule per two T cells.

This CDR3 comprises 14 residues. Looked up from germline, CDR1 is DFQATT and CDR2 is SNEGSKA (reference sequence). These data were also filed under a second study, of T cells of mothers and their children. That paper states: Unrelated mother-child pairs always had slightly, but never significantly, lower normalized overlap than related pairs.

This TCR derives from a woman in her 40s in good health. V gene TRBV20-1 combines with J gene TRBJ2-7; 8 positions agree with TRBD2. The sequenced sample consisted of blood. CDR3 region: CSARAGVSSYEQYF. The CDR3 bases are TGCAGTGCAAGAGCGGGGGTGAGCTCCTACGAGCAGTACTTC.